The entry that follows covers one T cell receptor (beta chain) sequence. Its cognate antigen is unknown. The V gene end was trimmed by 3 bases and the J gene end by 8 bases; junction bases not matched to a gene: 5. This CDR3 is built from 14 residues. Germline assignment: CDR1 LGHDT and CDR2 YNNKEL (reference sequence). This sample was included in a study of immune heterogeneity within non-small cell lung tumors. In the study overall: Histologically, 4 tumors were squamous cell carcinomas and 9 to 10 were non-squamous carcinomas. The remaining 1 tumor was not otherwise specified. The study's findings and limits: T-cell clonality in a given local region correlated moderately yet significantly with the local tumor mutational burden (R around 0.36). There were identical dominant CDR3 beta clonotypes recurring across tumor sites within a patient, together with site-unique high-frequency clones. Patients largely differed in their high-frequency T-cell receptor beta clonotypes.

Multiplex PCR relied on 32 V and 13 J primers to amplify TCR beta CDR3. One entry per CDR3 protein, called by TCRdb with MiXCR from the multiplex PCR reads. The table lists about 11,000 distinct CDR3 sequences, roughly 30% of them singletons. Template material comprised bulk tumor genomic DNA at 450 to 600 ng per sample. Taken during surgery, several biopsies per primary tumor were spaced as far apart as possible within the tumor mass. The study cohort was described as untreated, and its members had newly diagnosed non-small cell lung cancer. They went on to have curative surgery. The receptor comes from a woman aged 55-75 years with non-small cell lung cancer. The chain has TRBV3-1 and TRBJ2-1, with 9 positions matching TRBD2. Sequenced material: lung tumor tissue. CDR3 protein: CASSHSAGGDEQFF. In DNA, the CDR3 is TGTGCCAGCAGCCATTCGGCGGGAGGGGATGAGCAGTTCTTC.